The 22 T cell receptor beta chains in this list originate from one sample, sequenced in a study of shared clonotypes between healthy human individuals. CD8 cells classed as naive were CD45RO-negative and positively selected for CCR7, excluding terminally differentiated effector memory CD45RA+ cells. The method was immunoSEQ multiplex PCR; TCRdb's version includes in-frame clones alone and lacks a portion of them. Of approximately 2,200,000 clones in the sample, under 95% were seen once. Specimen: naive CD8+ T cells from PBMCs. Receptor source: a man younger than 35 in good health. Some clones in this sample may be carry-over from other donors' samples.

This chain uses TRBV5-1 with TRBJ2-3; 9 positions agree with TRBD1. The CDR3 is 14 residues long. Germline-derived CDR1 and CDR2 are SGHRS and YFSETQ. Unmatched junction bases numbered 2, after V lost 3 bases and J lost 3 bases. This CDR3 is CASSWDRATDTQYF. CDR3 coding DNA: TGCGCCAGCAGCTGGGACAGGGCTACAGATACGCAGTATTTT.

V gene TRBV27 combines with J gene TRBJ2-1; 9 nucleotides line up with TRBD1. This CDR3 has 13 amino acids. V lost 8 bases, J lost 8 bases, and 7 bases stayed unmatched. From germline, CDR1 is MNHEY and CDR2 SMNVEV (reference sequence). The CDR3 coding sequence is TGTGCCAGCCGACCGCGGACAGGGGATGAGCAGTTCTTC. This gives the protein CASRPRTGDEQFF.

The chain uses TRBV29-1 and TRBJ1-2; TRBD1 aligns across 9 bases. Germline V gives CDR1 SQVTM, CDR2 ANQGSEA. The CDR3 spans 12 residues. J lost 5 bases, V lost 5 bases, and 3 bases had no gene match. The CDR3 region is CSVLTGGYGYTF. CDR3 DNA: TGCAGCGTTCTGACAGGGGGTTATGGCTACACCTTC. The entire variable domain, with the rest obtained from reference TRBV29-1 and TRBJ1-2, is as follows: SAVISQKPSRDICQRGTSLTIQCQVDSQVTMMFWYRQQPGQSLTLIATANQGSEATYESGFVIDKFPISRPNLTFSTLTVSNMSPEDSSIYLCSVLTGGYGYTFGSGTRLTVV.

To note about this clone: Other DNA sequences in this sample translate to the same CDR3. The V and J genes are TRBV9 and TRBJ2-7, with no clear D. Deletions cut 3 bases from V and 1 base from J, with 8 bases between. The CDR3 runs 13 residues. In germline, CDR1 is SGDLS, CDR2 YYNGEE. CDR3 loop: CASSATPSYEQYF. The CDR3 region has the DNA TGTGCCAGCAGCGCCACCCCTTCCTACGAGCAGTACTTC.

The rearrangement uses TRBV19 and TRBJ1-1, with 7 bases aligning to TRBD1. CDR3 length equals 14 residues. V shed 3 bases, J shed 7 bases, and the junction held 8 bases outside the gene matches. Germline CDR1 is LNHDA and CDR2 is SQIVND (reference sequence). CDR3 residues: CASSIRGQVGEAFF. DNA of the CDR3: TGTGCCAGTAGTATCAGAGGACAGGTGGGTGAAGCTTTCTTT.

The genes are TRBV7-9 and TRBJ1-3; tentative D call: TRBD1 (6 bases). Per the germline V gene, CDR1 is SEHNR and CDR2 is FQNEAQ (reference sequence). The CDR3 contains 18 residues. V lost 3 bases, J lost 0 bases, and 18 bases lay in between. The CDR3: CASSFPLLTGNSGNTIYF. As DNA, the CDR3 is TGTGCCAGCAGCTTCCCCCTCCTCACAGGGAACTCTGGAAACACCATATATTTT.

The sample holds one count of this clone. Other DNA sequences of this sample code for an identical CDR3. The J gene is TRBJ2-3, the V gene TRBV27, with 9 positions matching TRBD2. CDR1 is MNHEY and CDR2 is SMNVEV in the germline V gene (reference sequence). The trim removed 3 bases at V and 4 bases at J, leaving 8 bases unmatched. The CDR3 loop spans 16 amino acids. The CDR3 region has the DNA TGTGCCAGCAGTTTGGGGCGGGAGGGCCTGGCAGATACGCAGTATTTT. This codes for CASSLGREGLADTQYF.

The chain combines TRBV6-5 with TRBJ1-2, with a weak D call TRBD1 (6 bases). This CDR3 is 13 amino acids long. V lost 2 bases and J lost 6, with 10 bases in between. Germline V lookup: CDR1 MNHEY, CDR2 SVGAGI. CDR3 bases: TGTGCCAGCAGTTACGCAGGGGAGGATGGCTACACCTTC. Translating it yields CASSYAGEDGYTF.

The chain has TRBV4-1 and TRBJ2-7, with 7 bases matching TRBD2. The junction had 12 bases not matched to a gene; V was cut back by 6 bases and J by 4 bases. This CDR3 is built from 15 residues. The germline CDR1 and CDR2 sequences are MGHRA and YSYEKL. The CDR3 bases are TGCGCCAGCAGTCGTACCGGGACTACCACTTACGAGCAGTACTTC. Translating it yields CASSRTGTTTYEQYF.

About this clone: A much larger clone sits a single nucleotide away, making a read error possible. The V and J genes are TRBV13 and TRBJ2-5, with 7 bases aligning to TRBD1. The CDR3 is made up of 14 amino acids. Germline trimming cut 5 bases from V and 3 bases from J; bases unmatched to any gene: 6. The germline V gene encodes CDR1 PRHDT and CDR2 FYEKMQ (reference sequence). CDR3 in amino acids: CASSAAGTEETQYF. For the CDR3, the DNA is TGTGCCAGCAGCGCAGCCGGGACAGAAGAGACCCAGTACTTC.

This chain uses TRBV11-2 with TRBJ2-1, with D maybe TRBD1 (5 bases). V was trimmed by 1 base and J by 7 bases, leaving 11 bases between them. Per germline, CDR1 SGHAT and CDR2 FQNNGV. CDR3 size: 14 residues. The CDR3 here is CASSLGGRENEQFF. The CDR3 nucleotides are TGTGCCAGCAGCTTAGGAGGCAGGGAAAATGAGCAGTTCTTC.

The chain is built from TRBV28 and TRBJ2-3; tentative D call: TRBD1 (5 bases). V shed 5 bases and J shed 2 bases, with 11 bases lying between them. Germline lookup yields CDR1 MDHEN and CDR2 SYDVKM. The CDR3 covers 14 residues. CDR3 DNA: TGTGCCAGCAGTACAGGTTTGTCCACAGATACGCAGTATTTT. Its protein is CASSTGLSTDTQYF.

CDR3 residues: CASSFRGTEQFF. The CDR3 coding sequence is TGTGCCAGCAGCTTCAGGGGAACTGAGCAGTTCTTC. V is TRBV5-4 and J is TRBJ2-1; a weak D match, TRBD1 (6 bases). This CDR3 comprises 12 residues. Germline V gene sequence: CDR1 SGHNT, CDR2 YYREEE (reference sequence). Trimming removed 2 bases from V and 9 bases from J, with 9 bases in between.

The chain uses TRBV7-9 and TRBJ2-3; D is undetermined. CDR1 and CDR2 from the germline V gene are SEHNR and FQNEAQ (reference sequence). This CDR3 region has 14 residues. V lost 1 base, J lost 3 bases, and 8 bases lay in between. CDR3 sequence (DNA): TGTGCCAGCAGCTTAGATATCTTAACAGATACGCAGTATTTT. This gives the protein CASSLDILTDTQYF.

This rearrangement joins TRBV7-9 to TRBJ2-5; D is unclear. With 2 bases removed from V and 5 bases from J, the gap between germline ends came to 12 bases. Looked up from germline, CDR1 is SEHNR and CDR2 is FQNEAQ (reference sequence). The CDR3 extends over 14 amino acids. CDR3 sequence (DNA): TGTGCCAGCAGCTTACCCTTGAACCCGGAGACCCAGTACTTC. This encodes CASSLPLNPETQYF.

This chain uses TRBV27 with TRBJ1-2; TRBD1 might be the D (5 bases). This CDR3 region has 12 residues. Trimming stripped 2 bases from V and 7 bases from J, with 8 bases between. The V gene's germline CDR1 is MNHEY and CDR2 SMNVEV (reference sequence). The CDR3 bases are TGTGCCAGCAGTTTACAGGGCATTGGCTACACCTTC. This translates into CASSLQGIGYTF.

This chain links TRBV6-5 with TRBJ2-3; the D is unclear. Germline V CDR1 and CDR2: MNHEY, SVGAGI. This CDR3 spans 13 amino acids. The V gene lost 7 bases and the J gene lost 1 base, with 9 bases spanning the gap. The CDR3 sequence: CASNLGRTDTQYF. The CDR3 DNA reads TGTGCCAGCAACCTGGGCCGCACAGATACGCAGTATTTT.

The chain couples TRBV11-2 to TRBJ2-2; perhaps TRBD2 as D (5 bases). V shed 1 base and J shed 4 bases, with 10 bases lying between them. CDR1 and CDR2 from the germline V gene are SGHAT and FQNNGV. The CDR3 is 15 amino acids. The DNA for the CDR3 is TGTGCCAGCAGCTTAGGCCCGGGGAGCACCGGGGAGCTGTTTTTT. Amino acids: CASSLGPGSTGELFF.

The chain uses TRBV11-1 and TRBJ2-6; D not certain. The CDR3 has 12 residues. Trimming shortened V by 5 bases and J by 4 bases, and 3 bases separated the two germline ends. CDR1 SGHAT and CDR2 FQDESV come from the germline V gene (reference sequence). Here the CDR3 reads CASSPGANVLTF. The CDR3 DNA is TGTGCCAGCAGCCCCGGGGCCAACGTCCTGACTTTC.

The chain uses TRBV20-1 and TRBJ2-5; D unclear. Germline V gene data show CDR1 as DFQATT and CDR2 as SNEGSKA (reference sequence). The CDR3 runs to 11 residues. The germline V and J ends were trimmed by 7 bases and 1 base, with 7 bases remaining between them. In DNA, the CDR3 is TGCAGTGTTGGGCCCCAAGAGACCCAGTACTTC. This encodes CSVGPQETQYF.

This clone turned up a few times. CDR3: CAIGGAGTEAFF. As DNA, the CDR3 is TGTGCCATCGGGGGAGCCGGCACTGAAGCTTTCTTT. J is TRBJ1-1 and V is TRBV10-3; weak D call: TRBD1 (5 bases). The V gene's germline CDR1 is ENHRY and CDR2 SYGVKD. The CDR3 totals 12 residues. Trimming shortened V by 8 bases and J by 4 bases, and 11 bases separated the two germline ends.

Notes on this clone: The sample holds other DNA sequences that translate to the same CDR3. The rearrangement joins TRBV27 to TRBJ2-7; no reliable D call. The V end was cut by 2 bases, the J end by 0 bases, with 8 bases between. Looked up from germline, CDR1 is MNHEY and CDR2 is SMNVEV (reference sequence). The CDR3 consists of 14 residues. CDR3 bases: TGTGCCAGCAGTTTAAGCAGGAGCTCCTACGAGCAGTACTTC. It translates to CASSLSRSSYEQYF.